Listed below are T cell receptor beta chains from one sample, sequenced in a study of control samples from healthy donors and cancer patients. Libraries were prepared by immunoSEQ multiplex PCR; TCRdb keeps only in-frame clonotypes and omits some of them. The sample holds some 120,000 clones; less than 95% are singletons and the top ten take around 3.6%. Sample: blood. These receptors all stem from a man aged 25 to 45 in good health. The CDR3 runs from the conserved cysteine through the conserved F or W. Fields, in order: clone size, V gene, D gene, J gene, CDR3 protein, CDR3 DNA. The D gene is left open where the match is weak. A clone size is listed for some rows: how often the clone was seen (once, few, many), or a class if it is expanded.

-	TRBV12-5	-	TRBJ2-5	CASGSAGRETQYF	TGTGCTAGTGGTTCCGCGGGGCGGGAGACCCAGTACTTC
-	TRBV14	-	TRBJ2-7	CASNRGGGHEQYF	TGTGCCAGCAACCGAGGGGGGGGTCACGAGCAGTACTTC
-	TRBV9	-	TRBJ1-3	CASSPPHSGNTIYF	TGTGCCAGCAGCCCTCCACACTCTGGAAACACCATATATTTT
-	TRBV7-9	-	TRBJ1-1	CASREMNTEAFF	TGTGCCAGCAGGGAGATGAACACTGAAGCTTTCTTT
-	TRBV7-9	-	TRBJ2-2	CASSYPAAGRNTGELFF	TGTGCCAGCAGCTACCCTGCGGCAGGACGGAACACCGGGGAGCTGTTTTTT
-	TRBV19	TRBD1	TRBJ1-1	CASRQGYTEAFF	TGTGCCAGTCGACAGGGTTACACTGAAGCTTTCTTT
-	TRBV6-2/TRBV6-3	-	TRBJ1-1	CASSSPSDPRWSTEAFF	TGTGCCAGCAGTTCACCGTCGGACCCTCGATGGAGCACTGAAGCTTTCTTT
once	TRBV5-4	TRBD1	TRBJ2-2	CASSPWTGGGTGELFF	TGTGCCAGCAGCCCTTGGACAGGGGGCGGAACCGGGGAGCTGTTTTTT
-	TRBV7-2	-	TRBJ2-7	CASSFTGTTPYEQYF	TGTGCCAGCAGCTTCACGGGGACCACTCCCTACGAGCAGTACTTC
-	TRBV2	TRBD1	TRBJ1-1	CASRRTGTDTEAFF	TGTGCCAGCAGGAGGACAGGCACTGACACTGAAGCTTTCTTT
-	TRBV19	-	TRBJ2-7	CASSSGGTTYEQYF	TGTGCCAGTAGTAGTGGCGGAACGACCTACGAGCAGTACTTC
-	TRBV6-5	TRBD1	TRBJ1-2	CASSWTGAGFYGYTF	TGTGCCAGCAGTTGGACAGGGGCGGGTTTTTATGGCTACACCTTC
once	TRBV4-3	TRBD1	TRBJ1-4	CASSQEGPGQGSEKLFF	TGCGCCAGCAGCCAAGAAGGACCGGGACAGGGGAGTGAAAAACTGTTTTTT
-	TRBV4-3	-	TRBJ1-4	CASSPRRSLNEKLFF	TGCGCCAGCAGCCCAAGACGCAGCTTGAATGAAAAACTGTTTTTT
-	TRBV29-1	-	TRBJ2-3	CSVEDRRGGSTDTQYF	TGCAGCGTTGAAGATCGGAGGGGCGGTAGCACAGATACGCAGTATTTT
-	TRBV6-5	-	TRBJ1-3	CASREGYTSGNTIYF	TGTGCCAGCAGAGAGGGGTATACGTCTGGAAACACCATATATTTT
-	TRBV4-3	-	TRBJ1-6	CASSQVRGTPLHF	TGCGCCAGCAGCCAAGTTCGGGGGACACCCCTCCACTTT
-	TRBV18	-	TRBJ1-3	CASSPTFSDGSSGNTIYF	TGTGCCAGCTCACCGACTTTTTCTGACGGGTCCTCTGGAAACACCATATATTTT
once	TRBV30	TRBD1	TRBJ1-5	CASEGQVGQPQHF	TGTGCCTCTGAGGGACAGGTCGGTCAGCCCCAGCATTTT
-	TRBV5-4	-	TRBJ1-2	CASSLDGAYGYTF	TGTGCCAGCAGCTTGGACGGGGCCTATGGCTACACCTTC
-	TRBV4-3	-	TRBJ1-1	CASSSTGTQAEAFF	TGCGCCAGCAGTTCGACTGGGACCCAGGCTGAAGCTTTCTTT
-	TRBV28	TRBD1	TRBJ1-4	CASSPGTVTNEKLFF	TGTGCCAGCAGTCCAGGGACAGTAACTAATGAAAAACTGTTTTTT
few	TRBV7-9	TRBD1	TRBJ2-2	CASSPRTGDTGELFF	TGTGCCAGCAGCCCTAGGACAGGGGACACCGGGGAGCTGTTTTTT
-	TRBV19	TRBD1	TRBJ1-6	CASTFSRGYNSPLHF	TGTGCCAGTACCTTTTCCAGGGGGTATAATTCACCCCTCCACTTT
-	TRBV7-6	-	TRBJ1-6	CASSLAPRLGSYNSPLHF	TGTGCCAGCAGCTTAGCGCCCCGCTTAGGGTCCTATAATTCACCCCTCCACTTT
-	TRBV7-9	TRBD1	TRBJ1-1	CASRDLERTGPEAFF	TGTGCCAGCCGTGATTTAGAGCGGACAGGCCCAGAAGCTTTCTTT
-	TRBV27	TRBD2	TRBJ2-7	CASSLRVQGGGAWYEQYF	TGTGCCAGCAGTTTACGGGTCCAGGGCGGGGGGGCGTGGTACGAGCAGTACTTC
-	TRBV20-1	-	TRBJ2-7	CSAQGGPEQYF	TGCAGTGCCCAGGGGGGGCCTGAGCAGTACTTC
-	TRBV28	-	TRBJ1-1	CASSLLRAGTEAFF	TGTGCCAGCAGCCTTTTGCGGGCGGGCACTGAAGCTTTCTTT
-	TRBV4-3	-	TRBJ2-7	CASSQEAGGTDSYEQYF	TGCGCCAGCAGCCAAGAGGCCGGCGGGACTGACTCCTACGAGCAGTACTTC
-	TRBV7-2	-	TRBJ1-5	CASSLRGAFSNQPQHF	TGTGCCAGCAGCTTACGAGGGGCGTTTAGCAATCAGCCCCAGCATTTT
-	TRBV5-8	TRBD1	TRBJ2-7	CASRARQGVFYEQYF	TGTGCCAGCAGGGCAAGACAGGGGGTCTTCTACGAGCAGTACTTC
-	TRBV9	-	TRBJ2-5	CASSGTGRGETQYF	TGTGCCAGCAGCGGGACAGGGCGGGGGGAGACCCAGTACTTC
-	TRBV7-8	TRBD1	TRBJ1-4	CASSLAYRGEEKLFF	TGTGCCAGCAGCTTAGCGTACAGGGGGGAGGAAAAACTGTTTTTT
once	TRBV4-1	-	TRBJ2-3	CASSQEGQGADTQYF	TGCGCCAGCAGCCAAGAAGGGCAGGGAGCGGATACGCAGTATTTT
once	TRBV7-9	-	TRBJ2-1	CASSLASSYNEQFF	TGTGCCAGCAGCTTAGCGAGTTCCTACAATGAGCAGTTCTTC
-	TRBV7-9	-	TRBJ1-1	CASSPWDLNTEAFF	TGTGCCAGCAGCCCGTGGGATTTGAACACTGAAGCTTTCTTT
-	TRBV30	-	TRBJ2-7	CAWSVLREHEQYF	TGTGCCTGGAGTGTATTAAGGGAGCACGAGCAGTACTTC
-	TRBV19	-	TRBJ1-1	CATGQTLNTEAFF	TGTGCCACCGGACAGACGCTGAACACTGAAGCTTTCTTT
-	TRBV5-5	-	TRBJ2-4	CASSPQANIQYF	TGTGCCAGCAGCCCCCAAGCAAACATTCAGTACTTC
-	TRBV5-1	-	TRBJ2-7	CASSLTGTGSYEQYF	TGCGCCAGCAGCTTGACCGGGACGGGCTCCTACGAGCAGTACTTC
few	TRBV6-5	-	TRBJ1-3	CASTPVGGNTIYF	TGTGCCAGCACCCCCGTAGGTGGAAACACCATATATTTT
-	TRBV4-1	-	TRBJ1-2	CASSQDRLNYGYTF	TGCGCCAGCAGCCAAGACCGGTTGAACTATGGCTACACCTTC
-	TRBV28	TRBD1	TRBJ1-2	CASSRLTGANYGYTF	TGTGCCAGCAGTCGATTGACAGGGGCTAACTATGGCTACACCTTC
-	TRBV28	-	TRBJ1-5	CASRRTLRGSNQPQHF	TGTGCCAGCAGACGCACCCTCAGGGGTAGCAATCAGCCCCAGCATTTT
-	TRBV19	-	TRBJ2-5	CASSPGKQETQYF	TGTGCCAGTAGTCCCGGAAAACAAGAGACCCAGTACTTC
-	TRBV5-8	TRBD2	TRBJ2-1	CASSAGTSAYNEQFF	TGTGCCAGCAGCGCCGGGACTAGCGCTTACAATGAGCAGTTCTTC
-	TRBV7-2	TRBD2	TRBJ2-1	CASSQAGTSNEQFF	TGTGCCAGCAGCCAGGCAGGGACTAGCAATGAGCAGTTCTTC
-	TRBV6-2/TRBV6-3	TRBD1	TRBJ1-5	CASSYGGRGGISNQPQHF	TGTGCCAGCAGTTATGGTGGCAGGGGGGGGATCAGCAATCAGCCCCAGCATTTT
-	TRBV15	-	TRBJ2-7	CATSKGQPRLGYEQYF	TGTGCCACCAGCAAAGGACAGCCACGACTTGGATACGAGCAGTACTTC
-	TRBV7-9	TRBD1	TRBJ1-4	CASSWTGLNEKLFF	TGTGCCAGCAGCTGGACAGGCCTTAATGAAAAACTGTTTTTT
once	TRBV4-1	TRBD2	TRBJ2-7	CASSHPPRGAYEQYF	TGCGCCAGCAGCCACCCCCCCCGGGGGGCCTACGAGCAGTACTTC
-	TRBV9	-	TRBJ2-7	CASSVGSGSSYEQYF	TGTGCCAGCAGCGTAGGTAGCGGTTCCTCCTACGAGCAGTACTTC
once	TRBV4-3	-	TRBJ1-1	CASSQEGANTEAFF	TGCGCCAGCAGCCAAGAGGGAGCGAACACTGAAGCTTTCTTT
once	TRBV12-5	TRBD1	TRBJ2-3	CASGPDRGRGDTQYF	TGTGCTAGTGGTCCCGACAGGGGCCGGGGAGATACGCAGTATTTT
-	TRBV7-8	-	TRBJ1-2	CASRPEAGRGYGYTF	TGTGCCAGCAGGCCGGAGGCAGGGCGCGGGTATGGCTACACCTTC
-	TRBV19	-	TRBJ1-4	CASSIGLLGSTATNEKLFF	TGTGCCAGTAGTATAGGCTTGCTCGGCAGTACTGCAACTAATGAAAAACTGTTTTTT